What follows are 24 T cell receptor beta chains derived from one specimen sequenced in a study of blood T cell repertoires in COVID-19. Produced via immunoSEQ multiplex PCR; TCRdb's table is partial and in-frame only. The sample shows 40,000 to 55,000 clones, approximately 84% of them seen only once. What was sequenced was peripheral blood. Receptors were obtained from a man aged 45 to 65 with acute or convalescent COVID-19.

This CDR3 reads CASSLAMDSTNYGYTF. As DNA, the CDR3 is TGTGCCAGCAGCTTAGCGATGGACAGCACTAACTATGGCTACACCTTC. The rearrangement uses TRBV7-9 and TRBJ1-2; D perhaps matches TRBD1 (6 bases). The CDR3 runs to 16 residues. The ends were cut back, 0 bases at V and 0 bases at J, with 11 bases in the middle. Per germline, CDR1 SEHNR and CDR2 FQNEAQ (reference sequence).

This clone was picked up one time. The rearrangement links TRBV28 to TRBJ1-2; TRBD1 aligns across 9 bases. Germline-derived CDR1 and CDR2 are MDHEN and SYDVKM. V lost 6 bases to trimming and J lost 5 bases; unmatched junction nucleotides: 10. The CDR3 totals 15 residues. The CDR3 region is CASSSAGTGYYGYTF. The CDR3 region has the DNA TGTGCCAGCAGCTCTGCCGGGACAGGGTATTATGGCTACACCTTC.

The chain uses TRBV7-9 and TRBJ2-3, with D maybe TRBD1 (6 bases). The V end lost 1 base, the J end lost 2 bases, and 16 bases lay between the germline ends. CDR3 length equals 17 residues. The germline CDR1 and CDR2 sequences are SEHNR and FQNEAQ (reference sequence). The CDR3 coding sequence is TGTGCCAGCAGCTTAGGAGGGATGACAGGCTACACAGATACGCAGTATTTT. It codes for CASSLGGMTGYTDTQYF.

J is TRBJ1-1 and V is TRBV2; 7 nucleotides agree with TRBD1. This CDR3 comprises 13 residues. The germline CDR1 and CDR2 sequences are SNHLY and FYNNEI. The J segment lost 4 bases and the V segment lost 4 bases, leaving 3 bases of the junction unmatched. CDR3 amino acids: CASSGDRITEAFF. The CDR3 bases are TGTGCCAGCAGTGGGGACAGAATCACTGAAGCTTTCTTT. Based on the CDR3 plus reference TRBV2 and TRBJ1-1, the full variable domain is EPEVTQTPSHQVTQMGQEVILRCVPISNHLYFYWYRQILGQKVEFLVSFYNNEISEKSEIFDDQFSVERPDGSNFTLKIRSTKLEDSAMYFCASSGDRITEAFFGQGTRLTVV.

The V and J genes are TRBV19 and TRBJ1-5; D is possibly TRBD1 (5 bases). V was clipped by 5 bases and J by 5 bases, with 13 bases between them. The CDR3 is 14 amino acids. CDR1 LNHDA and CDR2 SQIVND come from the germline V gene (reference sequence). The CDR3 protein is CASSRGREYQPQHF. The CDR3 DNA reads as TGTGCCAGTAGTCGCGGCAGGGAATATCAGCCCCAGCATTTT.

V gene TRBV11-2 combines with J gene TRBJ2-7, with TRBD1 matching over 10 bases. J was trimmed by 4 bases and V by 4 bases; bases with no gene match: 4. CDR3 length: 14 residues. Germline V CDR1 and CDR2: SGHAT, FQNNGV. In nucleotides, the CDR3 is TGTGCCAGCAGCTACGGACAGGGGGGATACGAGCAGTACTTC. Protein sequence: CASSYGQGGYEQYF.

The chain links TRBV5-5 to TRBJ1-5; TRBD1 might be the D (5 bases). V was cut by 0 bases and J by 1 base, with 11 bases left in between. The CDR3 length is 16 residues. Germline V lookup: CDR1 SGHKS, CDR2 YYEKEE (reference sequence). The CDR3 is CASSLGGGGSNQPQHF. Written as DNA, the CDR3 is TGTGCCAGCAGCTTGGGGGGCGGAGGGAGCAATCAGCCCCAGCATTTT.

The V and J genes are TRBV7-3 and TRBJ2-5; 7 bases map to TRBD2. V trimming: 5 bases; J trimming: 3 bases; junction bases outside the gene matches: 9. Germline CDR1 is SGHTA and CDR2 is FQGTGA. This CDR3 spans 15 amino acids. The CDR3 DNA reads TGTGCCAGCAGCCCTTCGGGACTAAGGGAAGAGACCCAGTACTTC. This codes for CASSPSGLREETQYF.

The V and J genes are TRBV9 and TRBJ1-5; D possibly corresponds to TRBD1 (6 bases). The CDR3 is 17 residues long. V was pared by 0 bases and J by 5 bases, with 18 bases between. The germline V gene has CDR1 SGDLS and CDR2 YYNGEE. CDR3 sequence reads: CASSVARARAGDQPQHF. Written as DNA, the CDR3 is TGTGCCAGCAGCGTAGCCCGGGCCCGGGCAGGGGATCAGCCCCAGCATTTT.

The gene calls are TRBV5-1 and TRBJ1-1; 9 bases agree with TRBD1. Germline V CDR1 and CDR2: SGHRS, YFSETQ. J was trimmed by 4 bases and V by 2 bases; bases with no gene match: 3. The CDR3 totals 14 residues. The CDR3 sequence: CASSLRTGATEAFF. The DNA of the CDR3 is TGCGCCAGCAGCTTAAGGACAGGGGCCACTGAAGCTTTCTTT.

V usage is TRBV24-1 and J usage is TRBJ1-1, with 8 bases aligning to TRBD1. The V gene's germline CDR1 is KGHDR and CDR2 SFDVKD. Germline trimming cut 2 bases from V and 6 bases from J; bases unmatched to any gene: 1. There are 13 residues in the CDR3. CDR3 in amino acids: CATSDWTGPEAFF. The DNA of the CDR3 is TGTGCCACCAGTGATTGGACAGGGCCTGAAGCTTTCTTT.

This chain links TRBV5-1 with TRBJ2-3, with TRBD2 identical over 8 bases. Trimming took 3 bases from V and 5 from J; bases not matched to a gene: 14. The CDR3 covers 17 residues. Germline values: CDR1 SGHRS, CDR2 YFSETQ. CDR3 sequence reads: CASSSPGGAGVRDTQYF. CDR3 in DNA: TGCGCCAGCAGCTCCCCGGGGGGAGCGGGAGTCAGAGATACGCAGTATTTT.

CDR3 in DNA: TGTGCCACCAGTGCGACCGGGACAGGGGGCCCCCATGAGCAGTTCTTC. Amino acid sequence: CATSATGTGGPHEQFF. V usage is TRBV24-1 and J usage is TRBJ2-1; 12 bases map to TRBD1. Trimming at V came to 5 bases and at J to 8 bases, leaving 9 bases not matched to a gene. This CDR3 spans 16 amino acids. Looked up from germline, CDR1 is KGHDR and CDR2 is SFDVKD.

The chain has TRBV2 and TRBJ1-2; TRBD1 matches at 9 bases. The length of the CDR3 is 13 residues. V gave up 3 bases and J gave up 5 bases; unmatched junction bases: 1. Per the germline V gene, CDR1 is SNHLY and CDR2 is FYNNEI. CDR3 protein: CASSETGGYGYTF. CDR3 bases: TGTGCCAGCAGTGAGACAGGGGGATATGGCTACACCTTC.

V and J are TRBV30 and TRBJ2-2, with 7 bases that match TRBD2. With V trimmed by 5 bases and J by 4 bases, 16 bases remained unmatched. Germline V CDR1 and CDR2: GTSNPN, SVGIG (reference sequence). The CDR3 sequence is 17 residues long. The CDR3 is CAWSKKIGLGFTGELFF. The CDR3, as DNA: TGTGCCTGGTCGAAAAAGATAGGACTAGGGTTCACCGGGGAGCTGTTTTTT.

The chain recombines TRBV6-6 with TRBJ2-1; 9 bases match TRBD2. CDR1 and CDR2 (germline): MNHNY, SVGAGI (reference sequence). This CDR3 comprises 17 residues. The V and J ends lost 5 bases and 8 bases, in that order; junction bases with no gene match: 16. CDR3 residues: CASSRPWGGRGRDEQFF. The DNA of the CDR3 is TGTGCCAGCAGTCGACCCTGGGGCGGGAGGGGTAGGGATGAGCAGTTCTTC.

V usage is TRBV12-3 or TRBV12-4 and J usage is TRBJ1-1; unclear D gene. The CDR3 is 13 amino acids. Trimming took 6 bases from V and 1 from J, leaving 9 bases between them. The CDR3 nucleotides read TGTGCCAGCAGCCCTGCGGAGAACACTGAAGCTTTCTTT. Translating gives CASSPAENTEAFF.

In DNA form, the CDR3 reads TGTGCCAGCAGTCTGGCGGGGGATGGGACTGAAGCTTTCTTT. As protein: CASSLAGDGTEAFF. V is TRBV27 and J is TRBJ1-1, with D possibly matching TRBD1 (5 bases). V was cut by 5 bases and J by 5 bases, with 15 bases left in between. This CDR3 comprises 14 residues. The germline V gene has CDR1 MNHEY and CDR2 SMNVEV (reference sequence).

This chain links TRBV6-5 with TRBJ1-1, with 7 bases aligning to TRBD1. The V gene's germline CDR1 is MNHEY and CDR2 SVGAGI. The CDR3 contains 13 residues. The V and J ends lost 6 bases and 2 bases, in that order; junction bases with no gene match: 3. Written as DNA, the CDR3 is TGTGCCAGCAGAAGGGGGCCTAACACTGAAGCTTTCTTT. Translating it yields CASRRGPNTEAFF.

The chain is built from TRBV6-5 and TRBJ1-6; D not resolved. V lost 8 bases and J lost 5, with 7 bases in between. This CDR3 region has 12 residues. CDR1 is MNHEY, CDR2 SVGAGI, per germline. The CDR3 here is CASGGNNSPLHF. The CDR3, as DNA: TGTGCCAGCGGAGGAAATAATTCACCCCTCCACTTT.

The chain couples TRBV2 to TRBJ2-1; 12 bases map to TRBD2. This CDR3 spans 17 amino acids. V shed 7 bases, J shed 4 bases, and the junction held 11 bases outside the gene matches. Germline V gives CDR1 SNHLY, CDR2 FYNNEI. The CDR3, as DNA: TGTGCCAGCACCCCCCCCGGGACTAGCGGGTTTTACAATGAGCAGTTCTTC. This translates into CASTPPGTSGFYNEQFF.

For the CDR3, the DNA is TGTGCCAGCAGCCAAGATATCGGCGGGGGAGGGACAGATACGCAGTATTTT. This gives the protein CASSQDIGGGGTDTQYF. V and J are TRBV14 and TRBJ2-3, with 7 bases identical to TRBD2. Germline V gene sequence: CDR1 SGHDN, CDR2 FVKESK. There are 17 residues in the CDR3. V dropped 0 bases and J dropped 3; count of bases not matched to a gene: 9.

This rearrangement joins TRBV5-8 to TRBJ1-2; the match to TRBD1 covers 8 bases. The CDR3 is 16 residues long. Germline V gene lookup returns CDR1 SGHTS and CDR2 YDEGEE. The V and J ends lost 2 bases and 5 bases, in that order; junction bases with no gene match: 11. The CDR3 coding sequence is TGTGCCAGCAGCTTTATTTCCGGGACAGGATCTTATGGCTACACCTTC. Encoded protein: CASSFISGTGSYGYTF.

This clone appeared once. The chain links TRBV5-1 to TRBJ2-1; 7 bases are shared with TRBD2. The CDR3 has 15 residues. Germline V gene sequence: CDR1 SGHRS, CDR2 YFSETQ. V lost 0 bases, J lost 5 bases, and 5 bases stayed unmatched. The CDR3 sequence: CASSLAGTNNNEQFF. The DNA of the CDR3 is TGCGCCAGCAGCTTGGCCGGGACTAACAACAATGAGCAGTTCTTC.